The present T cell receptor beta chain was sequenced within a study of blood T cell repertoires in COVID-19. Study summary: Samples of COVID-19 (acute and convalescent) were obtained from the United States, Italy and Spain. Sources were T cells, B-cell-depleted T cells, or PBMCs; the material itself was cDNA or gDNA.

The V end was cut by 4 bases, the J end by 0 bases, with 16 bases between. Looked up from germline, CDR1 is SGHTA and CDR2 is FQGNSA. The CDR3 has 17 residues. The repertoire was sequenced with immunoSEQ multiplex PCR; TCRdb's copy has only in-frame clones and lacks some. This sample yields about 500,000 clones, of which around 90% are seen a single time; around 0.64% belongs to the top ten. Recruits, aged roughly 18 to 89 years, lived in about two dozen US areas. Participant-given clinical history determined each cohort assignment. The material sequenced was PBMCs or T cells enriched from blood (not recorded which). The chain uses TRBV7-2 and TRBJ1-5; a weak D match, TRBD1 (5 bases). This sequence originates from a woman younger than 35 who had recovered from COVID-19. CDR3 sequence: CASSSPTDSYSNQPQHF. The CDR3 region has the DNA TGTGCCAGCAGCTCCCCCACTGACAGCTATAGCAATCAGCCCCAGCATTTT.